This note documents a single TCR beta chain sequence. What it binds is not known. These data are taken from a study of shared clonotypes between healthy human individuals. Study results and limitations: Among non-shared clonotypes, generation probabilities were lower than among those shared by all four donors.

Germline V gene data show CDR1 as LNHDA and CDR2 as SQIVND (reference sequence). Trimming cost V 3 bases and J 5 bases, with 16 bases left between them. This CDR3 region has 15 residues. Some clones are missing from TCRdb's copy, which holds only in-frame ones; the method was immunoSEQ multiplex PCR. The sample consists of approximately 350,000 clones, approximately 79% of them appearing once. The receptor's source is a man aged 25-45 years in good health. The rearrangement links TRBV19 to TRBJ2-5; D may be TRBD2 (6 bases). The source material was memory CD4+ T cells sorted from blood. Subset specified: CD45RA-negative fraction. The CDR3 region is CASSITPSGSETQYF. CDR3 nucleotide sequence: TGTGCCAGTAGTATCACCCCCAGCGGGTCTGAGACCCAGTACTTC.